The clone carrying this T cell receptor beta chain was counted once. This sample includes further DNA sequences coding for the same CDR3. This sample is part of a study of blood T cell repertoires in COVID-19. Study at large: COVID-19 samples, acute and convalescent, were from the United States, Italy and Spain. Sample material is recorded as cDNA or gDNA derived from T cells, B-cell-depleted T cells, or PBMCs.

With 0 bases removed from V and 4 bases from J, the gap between germline ends came to 11 bases. From germline, CDR1 is LGHDT and CDR2 YNNKEL (reference sequence). The CDR3 sequence is 15 residues long. Under the authors' procedure: Reference gene primer amplification gave estimated nucleated cell counts. Here immunoSEQ multiplex PCR was the method, and the copy in TCRdb shows in-frame clones only, minus some. For V, J and clone size, that table is used; D and trimming come from the DNA. The table shows some 250,000 clones, with 75% to 90% occurring only once. The clonotype comes from a man in his sixties who had recovered from COVID-19. The chain has TRBV3-1 (or the pseudogene TRBV3-2) and TRBJ2-3, with D uncertain. The sequencing sample was made of peripheral blood. The CDR3 region is CASSQEGGPPDTQYF. The CDR3 DNA reads as TGTGCCAGCAGCCAAGAAGGCGGCCCCCCAGATACGCAGTATTTT.